The entry below describes one TCR beta chain. Its antigen remains unknown. Next came a second PCR, run for roughly 7 to 12 cycles, which used a sample-barcoded 5' primer along with a J-beta primer mix. Each CDR3 protein gets one entry after TCRdb re-called the 5' RACE reads with MiXCR. The table shows approximately 760,000 distinct CDR3 sequences, with roughly 25% occurring only once. This sample is drawn from a study of blood T cells in healthy people across ages. Study conclusions and caveats: Both naive CD4+ cell counts and diversity were greater in long-lived donors than in aged donors.

These same data were also listed under a study on T cells of mothers and their children.

This clonotype was sampled from a boy between 10 and 17 years old in good health. The specimen sequenced was blood.

CDR3 DNA: TGCAGTGCTAGCCACAGGGGGTCTACAATCCAAGAGACCCAGTACTTC. It is translated as CSASHRGSTIQETQYF. The rearrangement links TRBV20-1 to TRBJ2-5, with 8 bases matching TRBD1. Germline V gene lookup returns CDR1 DFQATT and CDR2 SNEGSKA (reference sequence). CDR3 length: 16 amino acids. Trimming removed 3 bases from V and 1 base from J; junction bases left unmatched: 10.